This T cell receptor beta chain came from a study of regulatory T cells in long-lasting Graves disease. Stated time point: persistent/refractory GD, antithyroid drugs over 5 years with positive TRAb. Construction of the TCR library relied on RNA isolated from PBMCs. The authors drew approximately 9 milliliters of peripheral blood into EDTA tubes. Germline V CDR1 and CDR2: KGHDR, SFDVKD. This CDR3 spans 17 amino acids. Arm-PCR of CDR3 regions and iRepertoire HTBI primers were used to build TCR beta libraries. TCRdb analysed the multiplex PCR reads with MiXCR anew, one entry per CDR3 protein. This repertoire shows over 650,000 distinct CDR3 sequences, about 30% found once; its top ten account for 40% to 50%. This clonotype showed up just once. Its antigen is not known. Sequence at one end of the junction differs from germline and may be a read error. Study-wide points: TRBV28, TRBJ1-2 and TRBJ2-5 were segments that persistent disease favored. Persistent Graves' patients showed reduced TCR diversity versus newly diagnosed patients.

This sequence joins TRBV24-1 and TRBJ1-2; 7 positions agree with TRBD1. This receptor was obtained from a female donor with Graves disease. The sequencing here drew on peripheral blood mononuclear cells (PBMCs), taken when the disease was refractory, from a patient treated with antithyroid drugs. The CDR3 sequence: CATGDPAQGPNNYGYTF. The CDR3, as DNA: TGTGCCACCGGTGATCCTGCACAGGGGCCGAATAACTACGGCTACACCTTC.